One and the same sample provided the 31 T cell receptor beta chains below, sequenced in a study of blood T cell repertoires in COVID-19. Using immunoSEQ multiplex PCR, the repertoire was profiled, and TCRdb retains in-frame clones only, with some absent. The table includes roughly 190,000 clones, 82% detected once. Sequenced material: PBMCs or T cells enriched from blood (not recorded which). The receptor set was obtained from a man aged 40-49 years who had recovered from COVID-19.

This rearrangement joins TRBV6-5 to TRBJ1-2; no clear D. The CDR3 sequence is 13 residues long. CDR1 is MNHEY and CDR2 is SVGAGI in the germline V gene. V was pared by 5 bases and J by 3 bases, with 10 bases between. The CDR3 is CASSIRTDYGYTF. CDR3 sequence (DNA): TGTGCCAGCAGTATACGAACGGACTATGGCTACACCTTC.

CDR3 sequence reads: CASSEVAAHLRGNTIYF. The CDR3 nucleotides are TGTGCCAGCAGTGAAGTAGCGGCCCACCTGAGGGGAAACACCATATATTTT. This sequence joins TRBV6-1 and TRBJ1-3; D is uncertain. The germline V gene encodes CDR1 MNHNS and CDR2 SASEGT. This CDR3 comprises 17 residues. Trimming took 1 base from V and 4 from J, leaving 17 bases between them.

This clone was detected once. The DNA for the CDR3 is TGTGCCAGCAGCCTCCAAGGGGCGGGACCCGTCTACGAGCAGTACTTC. It translates to CASSLQGAGPVYEQYF. The rearrangement links TRBV7-3 to TRBJ2-7; tentatively, D is TRBD2 (6 bases). Trimming pared 5 bases from V and 3 bases from J, leaving 20 bases between. Germline V CDR1 and CDR2: SGHTA, FQGTGA. This CDR3 is 16 amino acids long.

The chain couples TRBV5-1 to TRBJ2-5; perhaps TRBD2 as D (5 bases). CDR1 and CDR2 from the germline V gene are SGHRS and YFSETQ. This CDR3 contains 13 residues. The germline V and J ends were trimmed by 6 bases and 1 base, with 10 bases remaining between them. The CDR3: CASNPSSQETQYF. DNA of the CDR3: TGCGCCAGCAACCCTAGCAGCCAAGAGACCCAGTACTTC. The complete variable domain, with remaining parts taken from reference TRBV5-1 and TRBJ2-5, reads KAGVTQTPRYLIKTRGQQVTLSCSPISGHRSVSWYQQTPGQGLQFLFEYFSETQRNKGNFPGRFSGRQFSNSRSEMNVSTLELGDSALYLCASNPSSQETQYFGPGTRLLVL.

This chain links TRBV4-2 with TRBJ2-2; D possibly corresponds to TRBD1 (7 bases). The germline V and J ends were trimmed by 0 bases and 9 bases, with 17 bases remaining between them. CDR3 length equals 16 residues. Germline V CDR1 and CDR2: LGHNA, YNFKEQ. The CDR3 DNA sequence: TGTGCCAGCAGCCAAGAGAAGCAGGAGGGGGCCAGGGAGCTGTTTTTT. This sequence encodes CASSQEKQEGARELFF.

The chain carries TRBV30 and TRBJ1-1; 10 bases are a match to TRBD1. Germline CDR1 and CDR2: GTSNPN and SVGIG (reference sequence). This CDR3 has 13 residues. V shed 4 bases and J 4 bases; nucleotides not matched to a gene: 3. The CDR3 is CAWTDRGPTEAFF. The CDR3 nucleotides read TGTGCCTGGACCGACAGGGGGCCCACTGAAGCTTTCTTT.

CDR3 DNA sequence: TGCGCCAGCGGGGGGGCTCGCGCTGAAGCTTTCTTT. Translated: CASGGARAEAFF. V gene TRBV5-1 combines with J gene TRBJ1-1, with a tentative D call TRBD1 (6 bases). This CDR3 region has 12 residues. Germline CDR1 and CDR2: SGHRS and YFSETQ. The V and J ends lost 7 bases and 6 bases respectively, with 13 bases between them.

J is TRBJ1-1 and V is TRBV2; TRBD1 aligns across 9 bases. Germline V CDR1 and CDR2: SNHLY, FYNNEI. The trim removed 2 bases at V and 8 bases at J, leaving 3 bases unmatched. CDR3 size: 13 residues. The CDR3 loop reads CASSETGGREAFF. The CDR3 DNA reads TGTGCCAGCAGTGAAACAGGGGGCAGAGAAGCTTTCTTT.

The chain employs TRBV28 and TRBJ1-2; the match to TRBD1 covers 9 bases. With V trimmed by 5 bases and J by 9 bases, 7 bases remained unmatched. Germline CDR1 is MDHEN and CDR2 is SYDVKM. The CDR3 contains 13 residues. The CDR3 bases are TGTGCCAGCAGTCCGGACAGGGGCGTAAGCTACACCTTC. This sequence encodes CASSPDRGVSYTF.

J is TRBJ2-1 and V is TRBV28, with 11 bases that match TRBD1. Looked up from germline, CDR1 is MDHEN and CDR2 is SYDVKM. With 8 bases clipped from V and 12 bases from J, the junction kept 3 bases outside the gene matches. This CDR3 region has 11 residues. The CDR3 sequence: CASSGQGGQFF. In DNA form, the CDR3 reads TGTGCCAGCTCGGGACAGGGGGGGCAGTTCTTC.

The V call is TRBV5-4, the J call TRBJ1-2; no clear D gene. CDR1 and CDR2 from the germline V gene are SGHNT and YYREEE (reference sequence). Trimming removed 4 bases from V and 4 bases from J, with 17 bases in between. The CDR3 is 15 residues long. CDR3 nucleotide sequence: TGTGCCAGCAGCCTACGCTCGGGAGACTCCTATGGCTACACCTTC. Its protein is CASSLRSGDSYGYTF.

The rearrangement joins TRBV10-3 to TRBJ1-1; 8 nucleotides align to TRBD1. V shed 8 bases and J 1 base; nucleotides not matched to a gene: 3. Germline V lookup: CDR1 ENHRY, CDR2 SYGVKD. The CDR3 runs to 13 residues. CDR3 amino acids: CAISGTGNTEAFF. In DNA, the CDR3 is TGTGCCATCTCCGGGACAGGGAACACTGAAGCTTTCTTT.

V and J are TRBV4-1 and TRBJ1-4, with 8 bases lining up with TRBD1. Trimming took 1 base from V and 5 from J; bases not matched to a gene: 3. This CDR3 has 15 residues. The germline CDR1 and CDR2 sequences are MGHRA and YSYEKL. CDR3 in amino acids: CASSQVRTGNEKLFF. The CDR3 nucleotides are TGCGCCAGCAGCCAAGTTAGGACAGGGAATGAAAAACTGTTTTTT.

This clone was detected only once. This chain links TRBV6-2 or TRBV6-3 with TRBJ2-3; a possible D gene is TRBD1 (6 bases). The CDR3 consists of 13 residues. V shed 6 bases and J shed 6 bases, with 13 bases lying between them. The germline gives CDR1 MNHEY, CDR2 SVGEGT. CDR3 nucleotides: TGTGCCAGCAGCCCGGTGGGGGCCGATACGCAGTATTTT. It yields the protein CASSPVGADTQYF.

The chain recombines TRBV21-1 with TRBJ1-5; the table's D call of TRBD1 was not tested on the DNA. TRBV21-1 is annotated as a pseudogene. The CDR3 runs to 18 residues. CDR3 residues: CASSTSKKRDGQHQPQHF. The CDR3 nucleotides are TGTGCCAGCAGCACATCGAAGAAGAGGGACGGACAGCATCAGCCCCAGCATTTT.

A few counts support this clone. Other nucleotide sequences from this sample produce the same CDR3. The chain uses TRBV6-5 and TRBJ1-5, with D uncertain. V lost 2 bases, J lost 0 bases, and 5 bases lay in between. Germline V gene lookup returns CDR1 MNHEY and CDR2 SVGAGI. The CDR3 spans 14 residues. The CDR3 coding sequence is TGTGCCAGCAGTTACACCTATAGCAATCAGCCCCAGCATTTT. It is translated as CASSYTYSNQPQHF.

This chain links TRBV3-1 (or the pseudogene TRBV3-2) with TRBJ2-2, with 9 bases aligning to TRBD2. The germline gives CDR1 LGHDT, CDR2 YNNKEL (reference sequence). V shed 6 bases, J shed 6 bases, and the junction held 8 bases outside the gene matches. The CDR3 loop spans 15 amino acids. The CDR3 region has the DNA TGTGCCAGCAGGGGCGGGAGGGCCCTCGCCGGGGAGCTGTTTTTT. This gives the protein CASRGGRALAGELFF.

This CDR3 is CASSFDTGGTEAFF. The CDR3 nucleotides are TGCGCCAGCAGCTTTGACACAGGGGGCACTGAAGCTTTCTTT. The chain links TRBV5-1 to TRBJ1-1, with 8 bases identical to TRBD1. CDR3 size: 14 residues. From germline, CDR1 is SGHRS and CDR2 YFSETQ. V was clipped by 2 bases and J by 4 bases; unmatched bases: 4.

In this sample, this clone turned up many times. The CDR3 region is CASSLKAMYTGELFF. The CDR3 DNA reads TGTGCCAGCAGTTTAAAAGCAATGTACACCGGGGAGCTGTTTTTT. The V and J genes are TRBV27 and TRBJ2-2; D is ambiguous. Germline V lookup: CDR1 MNHEY, CDR2 SMNVEV (reference sequence). This CDR3 is 15 amino acids long. V dropped 2 bases and J dropped 3 bases, with 10 bases sitting between them.

J is TRBJ1-5 and V is TRBV4-1; 7 bases line up with TRBD1. The germline V gene has CDR1 MGHRA and CDR2 YSYEKL. The CDR3 covers 17 residues. J gave up 5 bases and V 1 base, and 11 bases lay outside the gene matches. The CDR3 DNA reads TGCGCCAGCAGCCAAGCACGACAGGGAGGATTGCATCAGCCCCAGCATTTT. This sequence encodes CASSQARQGGLHQPQHF.

The chain combines TRBV18 with TRBJ1-1, with TRBD1 matching 7 bases. J lost 3 bases, V lost 6 bases, and 7 bases had no gene match. The CDR3 runs 14 residues. Germline V gives CDR1 KGHSH, CDR2 LQKENI. This chain's CDR3 is CASSLNQGDTEAFF. CDR3 nucleotide sequence: TGTGCCAGCTCTCTTAATCAGGGGGACACTGAAGCTTTCTTT.

This rearrangement joins TRBV12-3 or TRBV12-4 to TRBJ2-1; TRBD1 agrees at 10 bases. The CDR3 has 13 amino acids. V lost 4 bases, J lost 7 bases, and 1 base stayed unmatched. This chain's CDR3 is CASSWDRGNEQFF. CDR3 nucleotides: TGTGCCAGCAGTTGGGACAGGGGAAATGAGCAGTTCTTC.

The gene calls are TRBV7-2 and TRBJ1-1; TRBD1 is a possible D gene (6 bases). The CDR3 extends over 13 amino acids. Per germline, CDR1 SGHTA and CDR2 FQGNSA. V was pared by 11 bases and J by 12 bases, with 25 bases between. CDR3 bases: TGTGCCTCCCTCGGGTCAGGGGCGAAGGAGACTTTCTTT. Its translation: CASLGSGAKETFF.

This chain joins TRBV19 and TRBJ1-1, with a weak D call TRBD1 (5 bases). The CDR3 is made up of 13 amino acids. The germline CDR1 and CDR2 sequences are LNHDA and SQIVND (reference sequence). V was pared by 8 bases and J by 4 bases, with 14 bases between. The CDR3 is CASYGGAGTEAFF. The CDR3 DNA reads as TGTGCCAGTTACGGAGGGGCAGGCACTGAAGCTTTCTTT.

The rearrangement links TRBV28 to TRBJ2-7; D is perhaps TRBD1 (6 bases). There are 15 residues in the CDR3. Germline V CDR1 and CDR2: MDHEN, SYDVKM. Trimming took 1 base from V and 5 from J, leaving 15 bases between them. The CDR3 bases are TGTGCCAGCAGTTTATTACAGGGCGGAATAAACGAGCAGTACTTC. It translates to CASSLLQGGINEQYF.

There are a few counts of this clone. The chain uses TRBV28 and TRBJ2-7, with a tentative D call TRBD2 (6 bases). The CDR3 consists of 15 residues. Trimming took off 6 bases at V and 5 bases at J, with 20 bases between the two ends. Germline CDR1 reads MDHEN; CDR2 reads SYDVKM. The CDR3 loop reads CASSPGWGDAHEQYF. In DNA form, the CDR3 reads TGTGCCAGCAGCCCGGGGTGGGGGGACGCCCACGAGCAGTACTTC.

A few counts support this clone. The chain employs TRBV6-5 and TRBJ2-2, with D uncertain. The CDR3 extends over 14 amino acids. Germline V lookup: CDR1 MNHEY, CDR2 SVGAGI. Trimming shortened V by 2 bases and J by 5 bases, and 9 bases separated the two germline ends. This chain's CDR3 is CASSYIRSTGELFF. The CDR3 coding sequence is TGTGCCAGCAGTTACATCAGGTCAACCGGGGAGCTGTTTTTT.

The chain is built from TRBV10-3 and TRBJ1-6; unclear D gene. CDR1 ENHRY and CDR2 SYGVKD come from the germline V gene. The CDR3 sequence is 12 residues long. Trimming shortened V by 2 bases and J by 10 bases, and 6 bases separated the two germline ends. The CDR3 DNA follows: TGTGCCATCAGTGAGGGCATGTCACCCCTCCACTTT. It specifies CAISEGMSPLHF.

J is TRBJ1-2 and V is TRBV5-8; 9 nucleotides line up with TRBD1. The CDR3 is 16 residues long. V lost 5 bases, J lost 3 bases, and 11 bases stayed unmatched. Germline-derived CDR1 and CDR2 are SGHTS and YDEGEE. DNA for the CDR3: TGTGCCAGCAGTTATCTTCACAGGGGGCAGGACTATGGCTACACCTTC. Its protein product is CASSYLHRGQDYGYTF.

To note about this clone: Other DNA sequences in this specimen translate into the identical CDR3. This rearrangement joins TRBV28 to TRBJ2-7, with 8 positions matching TRBD1. The CDR3 consists of 12 residues. Germline loops: CDR1 MDHEN, CDR2 SYDVKM. Losses at the gene ends were 6 bases for V and 2 bases for J; bases not matched to a gene: 0. This CDR3 is CASRDRAYEQYF. The CDR3, as DNA: TGTGCCAGCAGGGACAGGGCCTACGAGCAGTACTTC.

This clone occurred a few times. This chain connects TRBV7-3 to TRBJ2-1, with 10 bases lining up with TRBD2. This CDR3 comprises 18 residues. J gave up 4 bases and V 4 bases, and 13 bases lay outside the gene matches. From germline, CDR1 is SGHTA and CDR2 FQGTGA. The CDR3 nucleotides read TGTGCCAGCAGCTCGCACGTCGGACTAGCGGAGCAATACAATGAGCAGTTCTTC. It codes for CASSSHVGLAEQYNEQFF.